This entry lists 16 T cell receptor beta chains sequenced from one sample in a study of CD8 T cells in ankylosing spondylitis. MiXCR, applied by TCRdb to the 5' RACE reads, yields one record per CDR3 protein. Altogether 250,000 or so distinct CDR3 sequences are present, 10% being singletons, with the ten largest covering about 2.8%. The sample consisted of blood, either unsorted or a sorted T cell fraction (not recorded which). These receptor sequences come from a male donor with ankylosing spondylitis or in good health (not recorded which).

For this clonotype: A much larger clone lies a single base off, so this may be a read error. Here the CDR3 reads CAGSLSVGQGRFRANTGELFF. CDR3 in DNA: TGTGCCGGCAGTTTATCTGTCGGACAGGGAAGATTCCGCGCGAACACCGGGGAGCTGTTTTTT. This rearrangement joins TRBV27 to TRBJ2-2; 8 bases line up with TRBD1. This CDR3 region has 21 residues. Germline assignment: CDR1 MNHEY and CDR2 SMNVEV (reference sequence).

Note on this clonotype: This could be a read error, since a much larger clone is one nucleotide away. The rearrangement joins TRBV20-1 to TRBJ2-6; 8 bases match TRBD1. J was trimmed by 3 bases and V by 4 bases; bases with no gene match: 5. The germline V gene encodes CDR1 DFQATT and CDR2 SNEGSKA (reference sequence). CDR3 size: 15 residues. The CDR3 DNA reads TGCAGTGCTATACAGGGGGTGCTTGGGGCCAACGTCCTGACTTTC. Its protein is CSAIQGVLGANVLTF.

This clonotype was found many times. The chain combines TRBV27 with TRBJ2-7, with TRBD1 matching 8 bases. V was clipped by 7 bases and J by 4 bases; unmatched bases: 15. The CDR3 runs to 16 residues. The V gene's germline CDR1 is MNHEY and CDR2 SMNVEV (reference sequence). Here the CDR3 reads CASTIPWGQGAYEQYF. CDR3 nucleotide sequence: TGTGCCAGCACCATCCCTTGGGGTCAGGGGGCTTACGAGCAGTACTTC.

This clonotype appeared many times. The V gene is TRBV13, the J gene TRBJ2-7, with TRBD1 matching 9 bases. V shed 5 bases and J 3 bases; nucleotides not matched to a gene: 8. The germline V gene has CDR1 PRHDT and CDR2 FYEKMQ (reference sequence). This CDR3 region has 15 residues. CDR3 protein: CASSRRTGEFYEQYF. Written as DNA, the CDR3 is TGTGCCAGCAGCCGCCGGACAGGGGAATTCTACGAGCAGTACTTC.

At least ten counts were recorded for this clonotype. CDR3 sequence reads: CASEVASGQTQYF. CDR3 nucleotides: TGTGCCAGCGAGGTGGCTAGCGGGCAGACCCAGTACTTC. The V and J genes are TRBV7-9 and TRBJ2-5, with 8 bases fitting TRBD2. In germline, CDR1 is SEHNR, CDR2 FQNEAQ (reference sequence). V trimming: 8 bases; J trimming: 6 bases; junction bases outside the gene matches: 8. The length of the CDR3 is 13 residues.

The V call is TRBV20-1, the J call TRBJ1-1, with D unresolved. V was cut by 5 bases and J by 3 bases, with 10 bases left in between. The CDR3 contains 12 residues. Germline-derived CDR1 and CDR2 are DFQATT and SNEGSKA (reference sequence). As DNA, the CDR3 is TGCAGTGCTGACCCTTTCGACACTGAAGCTTTCTTT. Protein: CSADPFDTEAFF.

This clonotype has ten or more counts. CDR3 region: CSANAAGINYEQYF. The CDR3 DNA sequence: TGCAGTGCTAACGCGGCAGGGATCAACTACGAGCAGTACTTC. The rearrangement joins TRBV20-1 to TRBJ2-7, with D tentatively TRBD1 (5 bases). The CDR3 has 14 residues. Germline loops: CDR1 DFQATT, CDR2 SNEGSKA (reference sequence). Trimming removed 4 bases at V and 3 bases at J, with 16 bases between.

This clonotype was recorded a few times. This chain uses TRBV2 with TRBJ2-1; TRBD2 matches 7 bases. V trimming: 8 bases; J trimming: 4 bases; junction bases outside the gene matches: 14. CDR3 size: 16 residues. From germline, CDR1 is SNHLY and CDR2 FYNNEI. The CDR3 sequence: CASPPTASGKYNEQFF. The DNA for the CDR3 is TGTGCCAGCCCCCCCACCGCAAGCGGGAAATACAATGAGCAGTTCTTC.

This clonotype turned up a few times. This chain joins TRBV25-1 and TRBJ2-3; TRBD1 aligns across 10 bases. The CDR3 totals 17 residues. The germline V gene has CDR1 MGHDK and CDR2 SYGVNS. J was trimmed by 5 bases and V by 2 bases; bases with no gene match: 10. The CDR3 loop reads CASSEKPGTGEVDTQYF. In DNA, the CDR3 is TGTGCCAGCAGTGAAAAACCCGGGACAGGGGAGGTAGATACGCAGTATTTT.

The V and J genes are TRBV19 and TRBJ2-1, with unresolved D. Trimming shortened V by 3 bases and J by 0 bases, and 9 bases separated the two germline ends. The CDR3 runs 15 residues. CDR1 and CDR2 (germline): LNHDA, SQIVND (reference sequence). CDR3 amino acids: CASSIPEPSYNEQFF. The CDR3 nucleotides are TGTGCCAGTAGTATTCCTGAACCCTCCTACAATGAGCAGTTCTTC. Using reference TRBV19 and TRBJ2-1 for the parts outside the CDR3, the full variable domain is DGGITQSPKYLFRKEGQNVTLSCEQNLNHDAMYWYRQDPGQGLRLIYYSQIVNDFQKGDIAEGYSVSREKKESFPLTVTSAQKNPTAFYLCASSIPEPSYNEQFFGPGTRLTVL.

This clonotype came up many times. This sequence joins TRBV5-1 and TRBJ2-7, with TRBD1 matching over 9 bases. Looked up from germline, CDR1 is SGHRS and CDR2 is YFSETQ. Trimming removed 4 bases from V and 5 bases from J; junction bases left unmatched: 7. There are 14 residues in the CDR3. DNA of the CDR3: TGCGCCAGCAGCAGGGACAGGGAGATTAACGAGCAGTACTTC. Protein: CASSRDREINEQYF.

This clonotype was seen repeatedly, ten times or more. The V gene is TRBV5-1, the J gene TRBJ1-3; 7 bases are shared with TRBD1. J gave up 4 bases and V 0 bases, and 7 bases lay outside the gene matches. The CDR3 covers 16 residues. In germline, CDR1 is SGHRS, CDR2 YFSETQ. The CDR3 sequence is CASSLVSRDRGNTIYF. In DNA form, the CDR3 reads TGCGCCAGCAGCTTGGTGAGCCGGGACAGAGGAAACACCATATATTTT.

As to this clonotype: Possible read error: a much larger clone is one base away. The chain recombines TRBV18 with TRBJ1-4; TRBD1 agrees at 7 bases. Germline trimming cut 5 bases from V and 6 bases from J; bases unmatched to any gene: 9. This CDR3 spans 15 amino acids. Germline CDR1 reads KGHSH; CDR2 reads LQKENI. The CDR3 loop is CASSSATGLDEKLFF. In DNA, the CDR3 is TGTGCCAGCTCATCGGCGACAGGGCTTGATGAAAAACTGTTTTTT.

The sample holds many counts of this clonotype. The rearrangement joins TRBV7-2 to TRBJ1-2, with D possibly being TRBD1 (5 bases). Trimming pared 3 bases from V and 7 bases from J, leaving 9 bases between. The germline CDR1 and CDR2 sequences are SGHTA and FQGNSA. The CDR3 is 12 residues long. The CDR3 here is CASSFDRAGYTF. The CDR3 DNA sequence: TGTGCCAGCAGCTTTGACAGAGCTGGCTACACCTTC.

This clonotype came up many times. The CDR3 nucleotides are TGTGCCAGCAGCCACTCAGGGGGCGGCTATGGCTACACCTTC. Translation gives CASSHSGGGYGYTF. V and J are TRBV7-9 and TRBJ1-2, with TRBD1 identical over 8 bases. The CDR3 sequence is 14 residues long. Per the germline V gene, CDR1 is SEHNR and CDR2 is FQNEAQ (reference sequence). V dropped 5 bases and J dropped 4; count of bases not matched to a gene: 6.

This clonotype was picked up many times. The gene calls are TRBV4-1 and TRBJ2-2, with 13 bases fitting TRBD2. In germline, CDR1 is MGHRA, CDR2 YSYEKL. With V trimmed by 5 bases and J by 6 bases, 15 bases remained unmatched. This CDR3 has 19 amino acids. CDR3: CASSYTTSGGVIGAGELFF. As DNA, the CDR3 is TGCGCCAGCAGCTACACCACTAGCGGGGGGGTAATTGGCGCCGGGGAGCTGTTTTTT.